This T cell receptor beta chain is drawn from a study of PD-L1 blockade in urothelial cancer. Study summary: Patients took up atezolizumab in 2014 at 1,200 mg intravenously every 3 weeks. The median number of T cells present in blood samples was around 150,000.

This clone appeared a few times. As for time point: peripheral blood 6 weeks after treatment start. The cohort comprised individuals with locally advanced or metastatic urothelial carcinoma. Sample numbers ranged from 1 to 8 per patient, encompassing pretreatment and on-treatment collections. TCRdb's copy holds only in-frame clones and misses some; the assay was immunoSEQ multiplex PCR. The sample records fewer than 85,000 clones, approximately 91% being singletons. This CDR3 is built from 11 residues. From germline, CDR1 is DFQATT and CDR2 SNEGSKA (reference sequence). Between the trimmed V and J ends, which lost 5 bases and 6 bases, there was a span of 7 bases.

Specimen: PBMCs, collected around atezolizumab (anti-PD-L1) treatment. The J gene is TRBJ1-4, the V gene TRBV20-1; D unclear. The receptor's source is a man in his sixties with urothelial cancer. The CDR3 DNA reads TGCAGTGCTCCTTTCGATGAAAAACTGTTTTTT. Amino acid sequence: CSAPFDEKLFF.